The clone carrying this T cell receptor beta chain has just a few counts. Its antigen is undetermined. This sample is drawn from a study of beta chain features in type 1 diabetes. Overall study: Across all samples, roughly 99 million sorted cells were examined.

The entirety of the isolated RNA underwent reverse transcription, so expressed TCRB transcripts were sequenced. Using immunoSEQ multiplex PCR, the repertoire was profiled, and TCRdb retains in-frame clones only, with some absent. This table has about 640,000 clones, 9.5% to 15% appearing once. Germline V gene lookup returns CDR1 SGDLS and CDR2 YYNGEE. The CDR3 runs 15 residues. V lost 3 bases, J lost 7 bases, and 7 bases stayed unmatched. Findings and caveats of the study: Compared with healthy donors, patients appeared to share more similar naive, central memory and regulatory TCRB repertoires. When VDJ junctions were examined, type 1 diabetes patients showed fewer insertions and more deletions. Type 1 diabetes patients showed a moderate but significant shortening of TCRB CDR3s in all four CD4+ subsets. Shorter templates may be favored by PCR, equally so in patients and controls.

Sequenced sample: naive CD4+ T cells from blood. The chain recombines TRBV9 with TRBJ2-1; TRBD2 matches at 10 bases. The TCR comes from a man aged 30 to 45 with type 1 diabetes. CDR3 protein: CASSGPSGGMNEQFF. CDR3 coding DNA: TGTGCCAGCAGCGGCCCTAGCGGGGGAATGAATGAGCAGTTCTTC. The full variable domain, its missing parts supplied by reference TRBV9 and TRBJ2-1, is DSGVTQTPKHLITATGQRVTLRCSPRSGDLSVYWYQQSLDQGLQFLIQYYNGEERAKGNILERFSAQQFPDLHSELNLSSLELGDSALYFCASSGPSGGMNEQFFGPGTRLTVL.